This T cell receptor (beta chain) was recorded in a study of monozygotic twins with cystic fibrosis. Points from the study as a whole: J usage was most co-twin-similar in 8 of 16 pairs, V in 13.

As regards this clone: The antigen remains unidentified.

TCRdb's table, derived via immunoSEQ multiplex PCR, lists solely in-frame clones and lacks some. This sample has fewer than 11,000 clones; over 99% occur once, and the top ten carry around 0.38%. Input material: blood. This clonotype was obtained from a man in his late teens or twenties with cystic fibrosis.

The CDR3 region is CASSPDRPILTDTQYF. The CDR3 nucleotides read TGTGCCAGCAGTCCAGACAGGCCCATACTGACAGATACGCAGTATTTT. V gene TRBV2 combines with J gene TRBJ2-3; possible D gene TRBD1, 6 bases. Trimming took 5 bases from V and 3 from J, leaving 18 bases between them. The germline V gene encodes CDR1 SNHLY and CDR2 FYNNEI. The CDR3 sequence is 16 residues long.